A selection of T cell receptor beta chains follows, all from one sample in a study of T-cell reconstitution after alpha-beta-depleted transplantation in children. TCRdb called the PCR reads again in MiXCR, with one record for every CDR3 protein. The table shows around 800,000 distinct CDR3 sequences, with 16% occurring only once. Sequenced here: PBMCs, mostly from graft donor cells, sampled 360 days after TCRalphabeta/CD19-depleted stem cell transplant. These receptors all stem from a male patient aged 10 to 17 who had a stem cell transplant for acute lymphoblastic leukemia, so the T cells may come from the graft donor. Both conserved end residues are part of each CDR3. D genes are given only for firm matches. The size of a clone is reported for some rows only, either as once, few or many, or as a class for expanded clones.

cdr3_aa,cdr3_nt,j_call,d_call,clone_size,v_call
CSPRVGGAIGEQYF,TGCAGTCCCCGTGTGGGAGGCGCCATCGGTGAGCAGTACTTC,TRBJ2-7,-,few,TRBV20-1
CASSLSVTGGPINTEAFF,TGTGCCAGCAGCCTCTCTGTAACAGGGGGCCCCATTAATACTGAAGCTTTCTTT,TRBJ1-1,TRBD1,few,TRBV7-8
CATSSGTVPNQYF,TGTGCCACCAGCAGCGGGACAGTTCCAAACCAGTACTTC,TRBJ2-7,TRBD1,few,TRBV15
CASSYRRGGNYGYTF,TGTGCCAGCAGCTACAGGAGGGGCGGCAACTATGGCTACACCTTC,TRBJ1-2,-,few,TRBV7-2
CSARLAVVEETQYF,TGCAGTGCTAGGCTAGCGGTAGTGGAAGAGACCCAGTACTTC,TRBJ2-5,TRBD2,-,TRBV20-1
CSVGVEPYSPLHF,TGCAGCGTTGGGGTGGAGCCTTATTCACCCCTCCACTTT,TRBJ1-6,-,few,TRBV29-1
CASSLANRDGYTF,TGTGCCAGCAGCTTAGCGAACAGAGATGGCTACACCTTC,TRBJ1-2,-,-,TRBV7-9
CASSGRAPGRGGYTF,TGTGCCAGCAGTGGCCGGGCCCCAGGGAGGGGCGGCTACACCTTC,TRBJ1-2,-,many,TRBV12-3/TRBV12-4
CASSGPGRIGVPPSYEQYF,TGTGCCAGCAGCGGACCGGGACGGATCGGCGTACCTCCCTCCTACGAGCAGTACTTC,TRBJ2-7,-,-,TRBV11-1
CASSEFIGESAHNEKLFF,TGTGCCAGCAGTGAATTCATAGGGGAAAGCGCCCATAATGAAAAACTGTTTTTT,TRBJ1-4,-,-,TRBV6-1
CASSVRGTSGRNEQFF,TGCGCCAGCAGTGTCCGGGGGACTAGCGGGAGGAATGAGCAGTTCTTC,TRBJ2-1,TRBD2,-,TRBV10-1
CASLTRWTSGDNSYEQYF,TGTGCCAGCCTGACACGTTGGACTAGCGGGGACAACTCTTACGAGCAGTACTTC,TRBJ2-7,TRBD2,-,TRBV27
CASTQPGRHLGDTQYF,TGTGCCAGCACCCAACCCGGGAGGCATCTAGGAGATACGCAGTATTTT,TRBJ2-3,TRBD2,few,TRBV13
CAISEVKSYEQYF,TGTGCCATCAGTGAGGTCAAATCCTACGAGCAGTACTTC,TRBJ2-7,-,-,TRBV10-3
CASSQGGTNPYEQYF,TGCGCCAGCAGCCAAGGGGGGACAAACCCCTACGAGCAGTACTTC,TRBJ2-7,-,few,TRBV4-1
CASSNTRGRGNTEAFF,TGCGCCAGCAGCAATACCCGGGGCCGGGGAAACACTGAAGCTTTCTTT,TRBJ1-1,-,-,TRBV5-1
CASSQGLAGRRHSVEQYF,TGCGCCAGCAGCCAAGGCCTAGCGGGCCGGCGCCATTCTGTCGAGCAGTACTTC,TRBJ2-7,TRBD2,-,TRBV4-1
CASSLLASGRNEQFF,TGTGCCAGCAGCTTACTGGCTAGCGGGCGCAATGAGCAGTTCTTC,TRBJ2-1,TRBD2,-,TRBV7-8
CASRRTEIYGYTF,TGTGCCAGCAGGCGAACAGAGATCTATGGCTACACCTTC,TRBJ1-2,-,many,TRBV27
CASSLALGQLSTEAFF,TGTGCCAGCAGCTTAGCGTTGGGACAGTTGAGCACTGAAGCTTTCTTT,TRBJ1-1,TRBD1,-,TRBV7-8
CSLGAGTHYNEQFF,TGCAGCCTGGGGGCGGGAACCCACTACAATGAGCAGTTCTTC,TRBJ2-1,-,-,TRBV29-1
CAIRGRYEQYF,TGTGCCATCAGGGGCCGCTACGAGCAGTACTTC,TRBJ2-7,-,few,TRBV10-3
CASRPLAGEGNEQFF,TGTGCCAGCAGACCACTAGCGGGGGAGGGCAATGAGCAGTTCTTC,TRBJ2-1,TRBD2,-,TRBV6-2/TRBV6-3
CAIKRGSGTTYNEQFF,TGTGCCATCAAAAGGGGGTCCGGGACGACCTACAATGAGCAGTTCTTC,TRBJ2-1,-,many,TRBV10-3
CASSLNRARVMNTEAFF,TGTGCCAGCAGCTTGAACAGGGCGAGGGTTATGAACACTGAAGCTTTCTTT,TRBJ1-1,-,few,TRBV5-6
CASSFRLGNTIYF,TGTGCCAGCAGTTTTAGACTGGGAAACACCATATATTTT,TRBJ1-3,-,many,TRBV12-3/TRBV12-4
CSVARDRGHTEAFF,TGCAGCGTGGCCCGTGACAGGGGGCACACTGAAGCTTTCTTT,TRBJ1-1,TRBD1,few,TRBV29-1
CASTGPYNSF,TGTGCCAGCACCGGACCATATAATTCCTTC,TRBJ1-2,-,-,TRBV2
CASSWRATEAFF,TGTGCCAGCAGCTGGCGGGCGACTGAAGCTTTCTTT,TRBJ1-1,-,few,TRBV7-9
CASRGRLGETQYF,TGTGCCAGCAGGGGACGCCTGGGGGAGACCCAGTACTTC,TRBJ2-5,-,-,TRBV12-3/TRBV12-4
CASSQTSMETQYF,TGTGCCAGCAGCCAGACTAGCATGGAGACCCAGTACTTC,TRBJ2-5,TRBD2,few,TRBV27
CASSFWEGDDTQYF,TGCGCCAGCAGCTTTTGGGAGGGAGATGATACGCAGTATTTT,TRBJ2-3,TRBD2,few,TRBV5-1
CSASRLATRREQFF,TGCAGTGCTAGTCGCCTAGCCACGCGGAGAGAGCAGTTCTTC,TRBJ2-1,-,-,TRBV20-1
CAIREGILSYEQYF,TGTGCCATCAGGGAGGGGATCCTCTCCTACGAGCAGTACTTC,TRBJ2-7,-,-,TRBV10-3
CAITSTDTQYF,TGTGCCATCACTAGCACAGATACGCAGTATTTT,TRBJ2-3,-,few,TRBV10-3
CASSTGQGKNIQYF,TGTGCCAGCAGTACGGGGCAGGGGAAAAACATTCAGTACTTC,TRBJ2-4,-,-,TRBV6-1
CSARGLSGANVLTF,TGCAGTGCTCGCGGACTTTCTGGGGCCAACGTCCTGACTTTC,TRBJ2-6,-,many,TRBV20-1
CSGHNNEKLFF,TGCAGTGGTCACAATAATGAAAAACTGTTTTTT,TRBJ1-4,-,-,TRBV20-1
CASSRRAPNTGELFF,TGTGCCAGCAGCCGTCGGGCACCTAACACCGGGGAGCTGTTTTTT,TRBJ2-2,-,-,TRBV7-9
CASSLMAQTSGSYEQYF,TGTGCCAGCAGCCTAATGGCTCAGACTAGCGGGAGCTACGAGCAGTACTTC,TRBJ2-7,TRBD2,-,TRBV4-2
CASSYGVWGSYNEQFF,TGTGCCAGCAGTTATGGGGTCTGGGGCTCCTACAATGAGCAGTTCTTC,TRBJ2-1,-,many,TRBV6-5
CASSKQDRPNEQFF,TGTGCCAGCAGCAAGCAAGACAGGCCTAATGAGCAGTTCTTC,TRBJ2-1,-,-,TRBV21-1
CASSQPASYEQYF,TGCGCCAGCAGCCAACCGGCCTCCTACGAGCAGTACTTC,TRBJ2-7,-,-,TRBV4-1
CASSKGATNTGELFF,TGTGCCAGCAGCAAGGGGGCTACGAACACCGGGGAGCTGTTTTTT,TRBJ2-2,-,many,TRBV21-1
CAISDPGLALYNEQFF,TGTGCCATCAGTGATCCGGGACTAGCCCTCTACAATGAGCAGTTCTTC,TRBJ2-1,TRBD2,-,TRBV10-3
CASGSSAGTYEQYF,TGCGCCAGCGGGTCGTCCGCGGGGACCTACGAGCAGTACTTC,TRBJ2-7,-,-,TRBV5-1
CASSFREVNYGYTF,TGTGCCAGCAGTTTTCGGGAGGTTAACTATGGCTACACCTTC,TRBJ1-2,-,-,TRBV12-3/TRBV12-4
CASSPAGQGAYEQYF,TGTGCCAGCAGTCCCGCGGGACAGGGGGCCTACGAGCAGTACTTC,TRBJ2-7,TRBD1,few,TRBV5-4
CASSQGSEQFF,TGCGCCAGCAGTCAAGGCAGTGAGCAGTTCTTC,TRBJ2-1,-,many,TRBV4-1
CSVGYWGGQAYEQYF,TGCAGCGTTGGTTACTGGGGGGGGCAAGCCTACGAGCAGTACTTC,TRBJ2-7,-,many,TRBV29-1
CSVVPKFTDTQYF,TGCAGCGTTGTGCCCAAGTTCACAGATACGCAGTATTTT,TRBJ2-3,-,few,TRBV29-1
CAWKTGNNEQFF,TGTGCCTGGAAAACGGGTAACAATGAGCAGTTCTTC,TRBJ2-1,-,few,TRBV30
CASSTSGLASHEQYF,TGTGCCAGTAGTACGTCGGGACTAGCGTCTCACGAGCAGTACTTC,TRBJ2-7,TRBD2,-,TRBV19
CASSLGLAGWEETQYF,TGCGCCAGCAGCCTGGGACTAGCGGGATGGGAGGAGACCCAGTACTTC,TRBJ2-5,TRBD2,-,TRBV5-1
CSALPIGKNIQYF,TGCAGTGCCCTGCCTATAGGGAAAAACATTCAGTACTTC,TRBJ2-4,-,-,TRBV20-1